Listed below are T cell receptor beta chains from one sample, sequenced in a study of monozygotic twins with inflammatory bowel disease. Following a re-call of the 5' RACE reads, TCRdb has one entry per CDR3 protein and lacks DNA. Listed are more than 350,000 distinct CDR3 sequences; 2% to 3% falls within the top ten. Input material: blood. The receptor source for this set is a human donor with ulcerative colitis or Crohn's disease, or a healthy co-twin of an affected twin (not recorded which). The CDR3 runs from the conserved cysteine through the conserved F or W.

CDR3: CASSSRTGVNQPQHF
V: TRBV7-2
J: TRBJ1-5

CDR3: CASSLTVVGGYTF
V: TRBV11-1
J: TRBJ1-2

CDR3: CASSSSYMGLAGVYNEQFF
V: TRBV11-1
J: TRBJ2-1

CDR3: CASSIMATNTEAFF
V: TRBV19
J: TRBJ1-1

CDR3: CSARDLRGGNTEAFF
V: TRBV20-1
J: TRBJ1-1

CDR3: CASSYWDNTEAFF
V: TRBV6-2/TRBV6-3
J: TRBJ1-1

CDR3: CASSESVRLETQYF
V: TRBV10-2
J: TRBJ2-5

CDR3: CASSLWDRTYEQYF
V: TRBV7-9
J: TRBJ2-7

CDR3: CASSESGGPADYGYTF
V: TRBV2
J: TRBJ1-2

CDR3: CASSTHTATNQPQHF
V: TRBV19
J: TRBJ1-5

CDR3: CASSPINPGQDNTEAFF
V: TRBV18
J: TRBJ1-1

CDR3: CASFGRDYGYTF
V: TRBV28
J: TRBJ1-2

CDR3: CASSLATGSGFGDYNEQFF
V: TRBV5-5
J: TRBJ2-1

CDR3: CASSWNRVDTEAFF
V: TRBV5-1
J: TRBJ1-1

CDR3: CASSYPGQGLLSGANVLTF
V: TRBV5-4
J: TRBJ2-6

CDR3: CASSHETYEQYF
V: TRBV2
J: TRBJ2-7

CDR3: CASSFYTGLTHTEAFF
V: TRBV5-5
J: TRBJ1-1

CDR3: CSARVGLAGVTDTQYF
V: TRBV20-1
J: TRBJ2-3

CDR3: CARNRAVCTGELFF
V: TRBV5-1
J: TRBJ2-2

CDR3: CSVVGGGQAFSYNEQFF
V: TRBV29-1
J: TRBJ2-1

CDR3: CSVSAPRAQGAGELFF
V: TRBV20-1
J: TRBJ2-2

CDR3: CASRLSGVPDTQYF
V: TRBV6-5
J: TRBJ2-3

CDR3: CASSQVSPHTQYF
V: TRBV14
J: TRBJ2-3

CDR3: CASSPGHLPTGELFF
V: TRBV5-1
J: TRBJ2-2

CDR3: CASSSVPPGPYSNTEAFF
V: TRBV7-3
J: TRBJ1-1

CDR3: CASSPPSRDSAYNEQFF
V: TRBV6-2/TRBV6-3
J: TRBJ2-1

CDR3: CASSLGPRGNIQYF
V: TRBV7-2
J: TRBJ2-4

CDR3: CASSHRLAEYQETQYF
V: TRBV7-9
J: TRBJ2-5

CDR3: CASSSRVELGNSPLHF
V: TRBV5-4
J: TRBJ1-6

CDR3: CASSPAAPMNTEAFF
V: TRBV7-9
J: TRBJ1-1

CDR3: CATKGGGPYNEQFF
V: TRBV10-3
J: TRBJ2-1

CDR3: CASSLGGGPHEQYF
V: TRBV7-2
J: TRBJ2-7

CDR3: CASSFTGGQGDNQPQHF
V: TRBV5-6
J: TRBJ1-5

CDR3: CASSLPAGAQYF
V: TRBV27
J: TRBJ2-5

CDR3: CASSPLGSIAKNIQYF
V: TRBV18
J: TRBJ2-4

CDR3: CASSHGLTGNYGYTF
V: TRBV4-2
J: TRBJ1-2

CDR3: CASSDQPGTYQETQYF
V: TRBV6-1
J: TRBJ2-5